A single sample gave rise to the 17 T cell receptor beta chains below, sequenced in a study of T-cell reconstitution after alpha-beta-depleted transplantation in children. The TCRbeta library incorporated unique molecular identifiers. TCRdb itself ran the PCR reads through MiXCR, one entry per CDR3 protein. The sample contains about 500,000 distinct CDR3 sequences, about 30% of which appear only once. The specimen comprised PBMCs from the stem cell graft donor, sampled from the stem cell graft. These receptors all come from a human donor who donated a stem cell graft to a child with aplastic anemia.

The V and J genes are TRBV12-3 or TRBV12-4 and TRBJ2-7; D call uncertain. V was pared by 6 bases and J by 4 bases, with 16 bases between. The CDR3 is 14 amino acids. The CDR3 region is CASSPNGREYEQYF. CDR3 nucleotide sequence: TGTGCCAGCAGCCCCAACGGCAGAGAGTACGAGCAGTACTTC.

The gene calls are TRBV5-1 and TRBJ2-7, with 7 bases fitting TRBD1. The V and J ends lost 2 bases and 1 base, in that order; junction bases with no gene match: 6. The V gene's germline CDR1 is SGHRS and CDR2 YFSETQ. The CDR3 covers 15 residues. CDR3 in DNA: TGCGCCAGCAGCTTAGGGGGCGTAGAATCCTACGAGCAGTACGTC. It specifies CASSLGGVESYEQYV.

Only a few counts were recorded for this clonotype. CDR3 sequence reads: CASSLRGRSSYEQYF. In DNA, the CDR3 is TGCGCCAGCAGTCTTAGGGGACGGTCCTCCTACGAGCAGTACTTC. The V gene is TRBV5-1, the J gene TRBJ2-7; D tentatively fits TRBD1 or TRBD2 (5 bases each). The CDR3 sequence is 15 residues long. The V gene's germline CDR1 is SGHRS and CDR2 YFSETQ. Trimming removed 5 bases from V and 0 bases from J, with 15 bases in between.

V usage is TRBV5-6 and J usage is TRBJ2-1; D perhaps matches TRBD2 (8 bases). Germline V lookup: CDR1 SGHDT, CDR2 YYEEEE. The CDR3 totals 16 residues. Trimming removed 4 bases from V and 8 bases from J, with 22 bases in between. The CDR3 region is CASSQKGAGGAYEQFF. The DNA of the CDR3 is TGTGCCAGCAGCCAAAAGGGGGCGGGGGGAGCTTATGAGCAGTTCTTC.

This chain joins TRBV18 and TRBJ2-3; D not resolved. V gave up 3 bases and J gave up 0 bases, with 16 bases separating them. CDR3 length: 17 amino acids. Germline V gene sequence: CDR1 KGHSH, CDR2 LQKENI. The CDR3 region has the DNA TGTGCCAGCTCACCTCTAGATGGGGTGACTAGCACAGATACGCAGTATTTT. Amino acids: CASSPLDGVTSTDTQYF.

This clonotype was seen at least ten times. This chain joins TRBV5-1 and TRBJ2-1; the match to TRBD2 covers 9 bases. This CDR3 is 15 amino acids long. After removal of 2 bases from V and 9 bases from J, the junction contained 9 bases not matched to a gene. The V gene's germline CDR1 is SGHRS and CDR2 YFSETQ. This CDR3 is CASSFSLAGAGEQFF. CDR3 DNA: TGCGCCAGCAGCTTTAGCTTAGCGGGAGCCGGTGAGCAGTTCTTC.

This clonotype was counted between two and nine times. The CDR3 DNA follows: TGCAGTGCTATAAAGGGACAGGGAGTTTATGGCTACACCTTC. Amino acids: CSAIKGQGVYGYTF. The rearrangement uses TRBV20-1 and TRBJ1-2; 9 bases are shared with TRBD1. The CDR3 consists of 14 residues. V shed 4 bases, J shed 5 bases, and the junction held 8 bases outside the gene matches. Germline V gives CDR1 DFQATT, CDR2 SNEGSKA (reference sequence).

This clonotype was found a few times. The chain carries TRBV18 and TRBJ1-2; 9 bases match TRBD1. Trimming cost V 1 base and J 0 bases; bases outside gene matches: 12. The CDR3 is made up of 19 amino acids. Germline assignment: CDR1 KGHSH and CDR2 LQKENI. CDR3 in amino acids: CASSPQRTGAVGANYGYTF. In nucleotides, the CDR3 is TGTGCCAGCTCACCACAGCGGACAGGGGCTGTGGGCGCTAACTATGGCTACACCTTC.

J is TRBJ1-1 and V is TRBV20-1; D is perhaps TRBD1 (5 bases). Germline V gene sequence: CDR1 DFQATT, CDR2 SNEGSKA (reference sequence). The germline V and J ends were trimmed by 2 bases and 0 bases, with 13 bases remaining between them. The CDR3 runs to 15 residues. This CDR3 is CSARLPGLMNTEAFF. CDR3 coding DNA: TGCAGTGCTAGACTTCCGGGACTGATGAACACTGAAGCTTTCTTT.

This rearrangement joins TRBV20-1 to TRBJ2-2; possible D gene TRBD2, 6 bases. Looked up from germline, CDR1 is DFQATT and CDR2 is SNEGSKA (reference sequence). The CDR3 sequence is 13 residues long. Trimming pared 6 bases from V and 6 bases from J, leaving 14 bases between. CDR3 DNA sequence: TGCAGTGCGGGGGGACGGGCGGCCGGGGAGCTGTTTTTT. This translates into CSAGGRAAGELFF.

V is TRBV5-5 and J is TRBJ1-1, with a weak D call TRBD1 (5 bases). Per germline, CDR1 SGHKS and CDR2 YYEKEE (reference sequence). Trimming removed 1 base at V and 6 bases at J, with 16 bases between. This CDR3 contains 15 residues. The CDR3 DNA reads TGTGCCAGCAGCTTGACTTTCGAGGGACCCCCTGAAGCTTTCTTT. The encoded protein is CASSLTFEGPPEAFF.

The sample holds one count of this clonotype. This chain joins TRBV24-1 and TRBJ2-3; 9 bases are a match to TRBD1. CDR1 and CDR2 from the germline V gene are KGHDR and SFDVKD. The CDR3 runs to 16 residues. With 4 bases clipped from V and 6 bases from J, the junction kept 10 bases outside the gene matches. DNA of the CDR3: TGTGCCACCAGTGACCCCGGGACAGGGAATGAGGATACGCAGTATTTT. As protein: CATSDPGTGNEDTQYF.

The chain recombines TRBV29-1 with TRBJ1-1, with D possibly being TRBD1 (6 bases). V lost 7 bases, J lost 7 bases, and 19 bases lay in between. CDR1 is SQVTM, CDR2 ANQGSEA, per germline. The CDR3 extends over 13 amino acids. The CDR3 reads CSAAAGEGGEAFF. CDR3 coding DNA: TGCAGCGCCGCGGCCGGGGAGGGGGGTGAAGCTTTCTTT. Based on the CDR3 plus reference TRBV29-1 and TRBJ1-1, the full variable domain is SAVISQKPSRDICQRGTSLTIQCQVDSQVTMMFWYRQQPGQSLTLIATANQGSEATYESGFVIDKFPISRPNLTFSTLTVSNMSPEDSSIYLCSAAAGEGGEAFFGQGTRLTVV.

This clonotype was seen only a few times. The V call is TRBV30, the J call TRBJ2-1; TRBD2 is a possible D gene (5 bases). V lost 4 bases and J lost 7, with 20 bases in between. There are 15 residues in the CDR3. Germline V CDR1 and CDR2: GTSNPN, SVGIG (reference sequence). The CDR3 sequence is CAWKWAGKPGNEQFF. CDR3 bases: TGTGCCTGGAAGTGGGCGGGTAAGCCTGGGAATGAGCAGTTCTTC.

V and J are TRBV27 and TRBJ2-3; perhaps TRBD2 as D (5 bases). Germline CDR1 is MNHEY and CDR2 is SMNVEV (reference sequence). Trimming cost V 2 bases and J 2 bases, with 11 bases left between them. This CDR3 has 15 amino acids. The CDR3: CASSLAGAPTDTQYF. In nucleotides, the CDR3 is TGTGCCAGCAGTTTAGCGGGTGCTCCCACAGATACGCAGTATTTT.

In this sample, this clonotype turned up a few times. The chain joins TRBV5-4 to TRBJ2-1; D uncertain. The germline CDR1 and CDR2 sequences are SGHNT and YYREEE (reference sequence). Deletions cut 3 bases from V and 0 bases from J, with 10 bases between. The CDR3 has 15 amino acids. The CDR3 loop is CASSSVLSSYNEQFF. DNA of the CDR3: TGTGCCAGCAGCTCTGTCCTGAGCTCCTACAATGAGCAGTTCTTC.

This clonotype occurred a few times. The J gene is TRBJ2-7, the V gene TRBV6-2 or TRBV6-3; 8 bases are a match to TRBD1. The CDR3 covers 16 residues. The germline CDR1 and CDR2 sequences are MNHEY and SVGEGT. The V and J ends lost 4 bases and 7 bases, in that order; junction bases with no gene match: 15. The CDR3 is CASSSGRGQATVEQYF. The CDR3 DNA sequence: TGTGCCAGCAGTTCCGGAAGGGGACAGGCGACTGTGGAGCAGTACTTC.